Below, 5 T cell receptor beta chains from the same sample are listed, as sequenced in a study of Ad26.COV2.S vaccination and SARS-CoV-2 variants. The assay was immunoSEQ multiplex PCR, and TCRdb's table has in-frame clones only and misses some. The sample contains 250,000 or so clones, around 88% of which appear only once. Treatment noted: around 19 received Ad26.COV2.S at low or high dose, single or two shots; roughly five received placebo; per-sample allocation not given. Day 63 after the first vaccine or placebo injection was the time point for sampling. The sequencing used peripheral blood, collected in a trial of Ad26.COV2.S vaccine versus placebo. These receptors originate from a person aged 18-65 years who received the Ad26.COV2.S COVID-19 vaccine or a placebo.

The chain combines TRBV5-4 with TRBJ2-7; 11 nucleotides match TRBD2. The CDR3 covers 14 residues. The V segment lost 3 bases and the J segment 2 bases; nucleotides outside the gene matches: 1. Germline values: CDR1 SGHNT, CDR2 YYREEE (reference sequence). The CDR3 nucleotides read TGTGCCAGCAGCTCGGGACTAGCGGCCTACGAGCAGTACGTC. It translates to CASSSGLAAYEQYV.

This chain connects TRBV9 to TRBJ2-2; 9 nucleotides align to TRBD1. V shed 4 bases, J shed 5 bases, and the junction held 6 bases outside the gene matches. Germline V lookup: CDR1 SGDLS, CDR2 YYNGEE. The CDR3 runs 15 residues. The CDR3: CASSTRTGVTGELFF. CDR3 bases: TGTGCCAGCAGCACAAGGACAGGGGTGACCGGGGAGCTGTTTTTT.

The chain carries TRBV9 and TRBJ2-2; 9 bases map to TRBD1. V shed 0 bases and J 3 bases; nucleotides not matched to a gene: 3. The length of the CDR3 is 16 residues. Germline values: CDR1 SGDLS, CDR2 YYNGEE. CDR3 residues: CASSVGRTGDTGELFF. As DNA, the CDR3 is TGTGCCAGCAGCGTAGGAAGGACAGGGGACACCGGGGAGCTGTTTTTT.

CDR3 DNA: TGCGCCAGTTCCTACGGGACAGGGAATTATGGCTACACCTTC. Amino acid sequence: CASSYGTGNYGYTF. The genes are TRBV5-1 and TRBJ1-2, with TRBD1 matching over 9 bases. Germline loops: CDR1 SGHRS, CDR2 YFSETQ. The CDR3 extends over 14 amino acids. With V trimmed by 8 bases and J by 5 bases, 10 bases remained unmatched.

V gene TRBV19 combines with J gene TRBJ1-2, with 8 bases lining up with TRBD1. Germline V gene data show CDR1 as LNHDA and CDR2 as SQIVND (reference sequence). V lost 1 base, J lost 0 bases, and 10 bases stayed unmatched. This CDR3 is 18 amino acids long. CDR3 DNA: TGTGCCAGTAGTATAGGAAGAGGACAGGGTGCCGCTAACTATGGCTACACCTTC. This translates into CASSIGRGQGAANYGYTF. Together with reference TRBV19 and TRBJ1-2, the CDR3 gives the full variable domain: DGGITQSPKYLFRKEGQNVTLSCEQNLNHDAMYWYRQDPGQGLRLIYYSQIVNDFQKGDIAEGYSVSREKKESFPLTVTSAQKNPTAFYLCASSIGRGQGAANYGYTFGSGTRLTVV.